The 13 T cell receptor beta chains in this list originate from one sample, sequenced in a study of T cells after somatic rescue of genetic block. The method was immunoSEQ multiplex PCR; TCRdb's version includes in-frame clones alone and lacks a portion of them. The data contain more than 9,500 clones, 71% of them seen just once; the ten biggest clones take up over 9.5%. The sequencing input was peripheral blood mononuclear cells (PBMCs). These receptors were taken from a boy aged 5-17 years.

Here the CDR3 reads CSVGDGRDQETQYF. DNA of the CDR3: TGCAGCGTTGGAGACGGGAGAGACCAAGAGACCCAGTACTTC. The rearrangement uses TRBV29-1 and TRBJ2-5; D might be TRBD2 (6 bases). Germline CDR1 is SQVTM and CDR2 is ANQGSEA. Trimming took off 4 bases at V and 0 bases at J, with 12 bases between the two ends. The CDR3 has 14 amino acids.

The chain uses TRBV7-9 and TRBJ1-1; a weak D match, TRBD1 (5 bases). CDR1 and CDR2 from the germline V gene are SEHNR and FQNEAQ (reference sequence). The V end lost 4 bases, the J end lost 5 bases, and 17 bases lay between the germline ends. The CDR3 covers 15 residues. The CDR3 protein is CASSSLRGRVTEAFF. CDR3 sequence (DNA): TGTGCCAGCAGCTCCCTAAGGGGCCGGGTTACTGAAGCTTTCTTT.

This clone is medium-sized by share. This chain uses TRBV2 with TRBJ1-5; TRBD1 matches 7 bases. V trimming: 6 bases; J trimming: 0 bases; junction bases outside the gene matches: 5. The CDR3 length is 15 residues. Germline CDR1 reads SNHLY; CDR2 reads FYNNEI. In DNA form, the CDR3 reads TGTGCCAGCAGCGTGACAGGGAATAGCAATCAGCCCCAGCATTTT. This encodes CASSVTGNSNQPQHF.

This clone is a singleton in its sample. The chain employs TRBV18 and TRBJ2-1; D gene unclear. The V gene lost 3 bases and the J gene lost 4 bases, with 1 base spanning the gap. Germline CDR1 KGHSH, CDR2 LQKENI. The CDR3 length is 11 residues. The CDR3 coding sequence is TGTGCCAGCTCACCTTACAATGAGCAGTTCTTC. Translated, it gives CASSPYNEQFF.

The table lists this clone with a count of one. The chain combines TRBV9 with TRBJ2-3; D is ambiguous. V was trimmed by 3 bases and J by 1 base, leaving 21 bases between them. The germline gives CDR1 SGDLS, CDR2 YYNGEE. The CDR3 spans 18 residues. CDR3 coding DNA: TGTGCCAGCAGCGCACTATACTCCCGGCAGGCGGGCACAGATACGCAGTATTTT. This gives the protein CASSALYSRQAGTDTQYF.

This clone was detected only a few times. V gene TRBV19 combines with J gene TRBJ2-4; TRBD1 aligns across 7 bases. Germline values: CDR1 LNHDA, CDR2 SQIVND (reference sequence). V was pared by 6 bases and J by 0 bases, with 8 bases of the junction left unmatched. The CDR3 is 16 residues long. The CDR3 bases are TGTGCCAGTAGCCCGACAGGGTCCTTAGCCAAAAACATTCAGTACTTC. This translates into CASSPTGSLAKNIQYF. Full variable domain (missing parts from reference TRBV19 and TRBJ2-4): DGGITQSPKYLFRKEGQNVTLSCEQNLNHDAMYWYRQDPGQGLRLIYYSQIVNDFQKGDIAEGYSVSREKKESFPLTVTSAQKNPTAFYLCASSPTGSLAKNIQYFGAGTRLSVL.

V and J are TRBV7-3 and TRBJ2-3; possible D gene TRBD1, 6 bases. Between the trimmed V and J ends, which lost 8 bases and 7 bases, there was a span of 22 bases. CDR1 is SGHTA, CDR2 FQGTGA, per germline. CDR3 length: 15 amino acids. Here the CDR3 DNA reads TGTGCCAGCTCAAAGGTGACAGGACCACAGAATACGCAGTATTTT. As protein: CASSKVTGPQNTQYF.

This chain links TRBV6-6 with TRBJ1-4, with D perhaps TRBD1 (5 bases). Germline loops: CDR1 MNHNY, CDR2 SVGAGI (reference sequence). The CDR3 sequence is 14 residues long. V lost 4 bases and J lost 8, with 14 bases in between. CDR3: CASSSPNNREKLFF. CDR3 in DNA: TGTGCCAGCAGTTCCCCAAACAACAGGGAAAAACTGTTTTTT.

This chain joins TRBV11-2 and TRBJ1-6; 7 positions match TRBD1. CDR1 and CDR2 (germline): SGHAT, FQNNGV. The V segment lost 5 bases and the J segment 6 bases; nucleotides outside the gene matches: 7. This CDR3 has 15 residues. This CDR3 reads CASSPPGTVNSPLHF. In DNA form, the CDR3 reads TGTGCCAGCAGCCCACCGGGGACAGTTAATTCACCCCTCCACTTT.

This chain joins TRBV6-5 and TRBJ2-7; D may be TRBD1 or TRBD2 (5 bases each). Germline values: CDR1 MNHEY, CDR2 SVGAGI. The V end was cut by 6 bases, the J end by 2 bases, with 14 bases between. The CDR3 length is 14 residues. The CDR3 sequence is CASSGTGPPYEQYF. The CDR3 DNA reads TGTGCCAGCAGCGGAACGGGGCCTCCCTACGAGCAGTACTTC.

The V gene is TRBV5-7, the J gene TRBJ2-3, with 9 bases aligning to TRBD2. TRBV5-7 has ORF status, its function being uncertain. There are 13 residues in the CDR3. Unmatched junction bases numbered 7, after V lost 9 bases and J lost 5 bases. The DNA of the CDR3 is TGTGCCAAGAGAAGCGGGAGGCAAGATACGCAGTATTTT. Translating it yields CAKRSGRQDTQYF.

The J gene is TRBJ1-2, the V gene TRBV9, with TRBD1 as a possible D gene (6 bases). Deletions cut 0 bases from V and 3 bases from J, with 12 bases between. Germline V gives CDR1 SGDLS, CDR2 YYNGEE. The CDR3 is 15 residues long. Here the CDR3 reads CASSVDKTGYYGYTF. CDR3 sequence (DNA): TGTGCCAGCAGCGTAGATAAAACAGGGTACTATGGCTACACCTTC.

The rearrangement links TRBV19 to TRBJ2-2; either TRBD1 or TRBD2 may fit D (6 bases each). Germline V gives CDR1 LNHDA, CDR2 SQIVND (reference sequence). This CDR3 has 16 residues. Trimming pared 1 base from V and 4 bases from J, leaving 13 bases between. The CDR3 sequence: CASSIVGGAGTGELFF. The CDR3 nucleotides read TGTGCCAGTAGTATAGTAGGGGGAGCGGGCACCGGGGAGCTGTTTTTT.